These T cell receptor beta chains were read from a single sample in a study of T cell responses to AZD1222 COVID-19 vaccine. The assay was immunoSEQ multiplex PCR, and TCRdb's table has in-frame clones only and misses some. The table shows roughly 90,000 clones, with around nine tenths occurring only once. The material sequenced was peripheral blood, taken on day 0 of MenACWY control vaccination. These receptors were obtained from an adult in good health. The CDR3 runs from the conserved cysteine through the conserved F or W. A D gene is named only where the DNA matches it firmly. Part of the rows lack a size; the others show once, few, many or a class for expanded clones.

clone size	V gene	D gene	J gene	CDR3 protein	CDR3 DNA
-	TRBV15	-	TRBJ2-5	CATSSELAPQETQYF	TGTGCCACCAGCAGCGAACTAGCACCCCAAGAGACCCAGTACTTC
-	TRBV7-2	-	TRBJ1-2	CASSLERGGYTF	TGTGCCAGCAGCTTAGAGAGAGGGGGTTACACCTTC
-	TRBV7-9	TRBD1	TRBJ1-2	CASSPGGAYGYTF	TGTGCCAGCAGCCCAGGGGGCGCATATGGCTACACCTTC
-	TRBV7-8	-	TRBJ2-4	CASSLASSLAKNIQYF	TGTGCCAGCAGCTTAGCCTCCTCGTTAGCCAAAAACATTCAGTACTTC
few	TRBV12-3/TRBV12-4	-	TRBJ1-5	CASSLLQGGPQHF	TGTGCCAGCAGTCTCCTTCAAGGGGGGCCCCAGCATTTT
-	TRBV7-2	TRBD2	TRBJ2-7	CASSSRGGGPYEQYF	TGTGCCAGCAGCTCCCGGGGGGGAGGGCCTTACGAGCAGTACTTC
-	TRBV18	-	TRBJ1-4	CASTRAQNEKLFF	TGTGCCAGCACAAGGGCACAGAATGAAAAACTGTTTTTT
-	TRBV7-8	TRBD2	TRBJ2-3	CASSLSGGRADTQYF	TGTGCCAGCAGCTTGTCGGGGGGGAGGGCCGATACGCAGTATTTT
-	TRBV7-9	TRBD1	TRBJ1-2	CASSSQGRNYGYTF	TGTGCCAGCAGCTCACAGGGGCGAAACTATGGCTACACCTTC
-	TRBV7-6	-	TRBJ1-1	CASSRRVGNEAFF	TGTGCCAGCAGCCGAAGGGTAGGAAACGAAGCTTTCTTT
-	TRBV5-4	-	TRBJ1-1	CASSFNAGTEAFF	TGTGCCAGCAGCTTTAATGCCGGCACTGAAGCTTTCTTT
-	TRBV28	-	TRBJ1-5	CASTLPTGNLNQPQHF	TGTGCCAGCACCCTCCCTACAGGGAACCTCAATCAGCCCCAGCATTTT
-	TRBV29-1	-	TRBJ1-5	CSVSFGNQPQHF	TGCAGCGTTAGCTTTGGCAATCAGCCCCAGCATTTT
-	TRBV5-8	-	TRBJ2-3	CASSLGRGRTDTQYF	TGTGCCAGCAGCTTGGGGAGGGGGCGGACAGATACGCAGTATTTT
-	TRBV12-3/TRBV12-4	-	TRBJ1-2	CASSSTGASGYTF	TGTGCCAGCAGTTCTACGGGGGCAAGTGGCTACACCTTC
-	TRBV29-1	-	TRBJ2-6	CSVGSGANVLTF	TGCAGCGTTGGGTCTGGGGCCAACGTCCTGACTTTC
once	TRBV2	-	TRBJ1-1	CASSSQGGTEAFF	TGTGCCAGCTCGTCCCAGGGAGGCACTGAAGCTTTCTTT
-	TRBV10-3	-	TRBJ1-1	CAIHESFGTEAFF	TGTGCCATCCATGAGTCCTTCGGGACTGAAGCTTTCTTT
-	TRBV7-9	-	TRBJ2-6	CASSWTGSGANVLTF	TGTGCCAGCAGTTGGACGGGGTCTGGGGCCAACGTCCTGACTTTC
few	TRBV7-8	-	TRBJ1-5	CASSSSPDQPQHF	TGTGCCAGCAGCTCCTCACCCGATCAGCCCCAGCATTTT
-	TRBV6-4	-	TRBJ2-1	CASNPGLDNEWQFF	TGTGCCAGCAACCCGGGACTGGACAATGAGTGGCAGTTCTTC
-	TRBV28	-	TRBJ2-7	CASSFRGLGEQYF	TGTGCCAGCAGTTTCCGGGGTCTAGGCGAGCAGTACTTC
-	TRBV28	-	TRBJ1-1	CASSLWGISRENTEAFF	TGTGCCAGCAGTTTATGGGGCATCTCCCGGGAGAACACTGAAGCTTTCTTT
-	TRBV15	TRBD2	TRBJ2-1	CATSSPGLAVNEQFF	TGTGCCACCAGCAGTCCGGGACTAGCAGTAAATGAGCAGTTCTTC
-	TRBV29-1	TRBD2	TRBJ2-1	CSVESYGRAYNEQFF	TGCAGCGTTGAATCGTACGGGAGGGCCTACAATGAGCAGTTCTTC
-	TRBV5-6	-	TRBJ2-1	CASSLAVGVDTYNEQFF	TGTGCCAGCAGCTTGGCGGTAGGAGTAGACACATACAATGAGCAGTTCTTC
-	TRBV10-1	-	TRBJ2-5	CASSGAAREETQYF	TGCGCCAGCAGTGGGGCCGCTAGGGAGGAGACCCAGTACTTC
-	TRBV7-9	-	TRBJ1-2	CASSFLFGVDFPYGYTF	TGTGCCAGCAGCTTTCTATTCGGAGTTGATTTCCCCTATGGCTACACCTTC
-	TRBV6-5	-	TRBJ1-6	CASEEGPYNSPLHF	TGTGCCAGCGAGGAGGGCCCTTATAATTCACCCCTCCACTTT
-	TRBV7-9	-	TRBJ2-1	CASSLGAQGSYNEQFF	TGTGCCAGCAGCTTAGGCGCTCAGGGCTCCTACAATGAGCAGTTCTTC
-	TRBV28	-	TRBJ2-3	CATTTDTQYF	TGTGCCACAACCACAGATACGCAGTATTTT